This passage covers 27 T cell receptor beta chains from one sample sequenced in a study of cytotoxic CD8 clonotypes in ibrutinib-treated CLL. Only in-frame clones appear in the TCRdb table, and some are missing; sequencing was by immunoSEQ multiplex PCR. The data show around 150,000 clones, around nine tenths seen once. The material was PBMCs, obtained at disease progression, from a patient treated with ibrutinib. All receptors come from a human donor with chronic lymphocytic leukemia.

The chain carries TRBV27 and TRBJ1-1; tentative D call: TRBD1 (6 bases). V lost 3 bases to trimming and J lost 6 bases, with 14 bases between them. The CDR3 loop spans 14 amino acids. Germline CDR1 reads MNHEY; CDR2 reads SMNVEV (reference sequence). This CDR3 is CASSFQRGASEAFF. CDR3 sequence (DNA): TGTGCCAGCAGTTTTCAGCGGGGGGCCTCTGAAGCTTTCTTT.

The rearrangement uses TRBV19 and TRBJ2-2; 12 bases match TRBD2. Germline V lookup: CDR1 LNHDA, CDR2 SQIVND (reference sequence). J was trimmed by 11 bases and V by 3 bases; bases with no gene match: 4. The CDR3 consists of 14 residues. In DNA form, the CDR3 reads TGTGCCAGTAGTATGACTAGCGGGAGAATAGAGCTGTTTTTT. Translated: CASSMTSGRIELFF.

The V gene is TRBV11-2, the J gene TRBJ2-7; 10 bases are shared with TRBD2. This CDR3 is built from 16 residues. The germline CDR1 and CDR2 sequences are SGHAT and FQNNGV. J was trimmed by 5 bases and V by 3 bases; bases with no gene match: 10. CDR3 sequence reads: CASSFRPGLAIHEQYF. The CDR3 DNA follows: TGTGCCAGCAGCTTCAGACCGGGACTAGCGATCCACGAGCAGTACTTC.

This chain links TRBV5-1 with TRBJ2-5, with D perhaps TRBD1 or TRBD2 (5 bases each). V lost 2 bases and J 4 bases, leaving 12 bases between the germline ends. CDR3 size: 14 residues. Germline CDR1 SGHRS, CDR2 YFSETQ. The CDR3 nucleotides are TGCGCCAGCAGCTTAGACTCGAGGGGAGAGACCCAGTACTTC. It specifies CASSLDSRGETQYF.

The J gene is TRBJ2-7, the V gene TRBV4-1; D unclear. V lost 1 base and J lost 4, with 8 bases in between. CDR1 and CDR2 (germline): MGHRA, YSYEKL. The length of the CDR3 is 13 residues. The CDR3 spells CASSQVAPYEQYF. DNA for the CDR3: TGCGCCAGCAGCCAAGTCGCGCCTTACGAGCAGTACTTC.

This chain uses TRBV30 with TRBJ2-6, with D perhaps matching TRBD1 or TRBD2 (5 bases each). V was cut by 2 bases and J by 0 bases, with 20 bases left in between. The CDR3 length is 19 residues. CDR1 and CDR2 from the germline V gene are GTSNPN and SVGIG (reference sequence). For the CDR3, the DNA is TGTGCCTGGAGTCCCCTGGGGGATTGGAGGCCCTCTGGGGCCAACGTCCTGACTTTC. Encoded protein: CAWSPLGDWRPSGANVLTF.

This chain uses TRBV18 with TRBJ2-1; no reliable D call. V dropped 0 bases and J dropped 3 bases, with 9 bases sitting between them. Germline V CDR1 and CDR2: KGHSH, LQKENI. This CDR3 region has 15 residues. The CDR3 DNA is TGTGCCAGCTCACCACCGTTTGCTGACTACAATGAGCAGTTCTTC. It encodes CASSPPFADYNEQFF. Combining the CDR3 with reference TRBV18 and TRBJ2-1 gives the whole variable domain NAGVMQNPRHLVRRRGQEARLRCSPMKGHSHVYWYRQLPEEGLKFMVYLQKENIIDESGMPKERFSAEFPKEGPSILRIQQVVRGDSAAYFCASSPPFADYNEQFFGPGTRLTVL.

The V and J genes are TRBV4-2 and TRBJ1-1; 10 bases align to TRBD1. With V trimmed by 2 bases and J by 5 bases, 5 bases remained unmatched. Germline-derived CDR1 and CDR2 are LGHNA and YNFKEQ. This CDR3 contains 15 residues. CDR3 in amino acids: CASSQPGQGRTEAFF. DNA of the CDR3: TGTGCCAGCAGCCAACCGGGACAGGGGAGAACTGAAGCTTTCTTT.

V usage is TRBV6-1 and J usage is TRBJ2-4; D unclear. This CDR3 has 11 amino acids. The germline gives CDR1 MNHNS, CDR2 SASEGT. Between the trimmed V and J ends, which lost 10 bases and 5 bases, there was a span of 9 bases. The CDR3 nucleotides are TGTGCCAACCCGGCCGAAAACATTCAGTACTTC. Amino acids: CANPAENIQYF.

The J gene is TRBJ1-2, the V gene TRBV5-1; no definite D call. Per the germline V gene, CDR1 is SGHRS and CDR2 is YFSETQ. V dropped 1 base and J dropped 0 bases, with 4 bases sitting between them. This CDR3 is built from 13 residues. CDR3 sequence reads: CASSLTTNYGYTF. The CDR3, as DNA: TGCGCCAGCAGCTTGACAACTAACTATGGCTACACCTTC.

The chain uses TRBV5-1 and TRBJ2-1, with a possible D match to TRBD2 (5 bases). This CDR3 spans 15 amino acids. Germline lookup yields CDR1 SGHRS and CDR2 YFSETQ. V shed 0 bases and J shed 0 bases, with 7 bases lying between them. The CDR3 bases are TGCGCCAGCAGCTTGGACGGGGTCTCCTACAATGAGCAGTTCTTC. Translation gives CASSLDGVSYNEQFF.

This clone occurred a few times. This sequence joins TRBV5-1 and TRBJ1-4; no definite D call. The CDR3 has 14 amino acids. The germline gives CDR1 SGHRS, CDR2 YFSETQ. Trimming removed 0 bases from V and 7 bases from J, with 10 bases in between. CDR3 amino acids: CASSLEGGGEKLFF. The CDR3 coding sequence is TGCGCCAGCAGCTTGGAGGGAGGCGGTGAAAAACTGTTTTTT. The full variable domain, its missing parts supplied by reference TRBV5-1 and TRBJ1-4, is KAGVTQTPRYLIKTRGQQVTLSCSPISGHRSVSWYQQTPGQGLQFLFEYFSETQRNKGNFPGRFSGRQFSNSRSEMNVSTLELGDSALYLCASSLEGGGEKLFFGSGTQLSVL.

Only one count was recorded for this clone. The CDR3 reads CASSILAGPPNEQFF. CDR3 nucleotide sequence: TGTGCCAGTTCTATACTAGCGGGACCCCCCAATGAGCAGTTCTTC. The chain combines TRBV19 with TRBJ2-1; 10 bases agree with TRBD2. The germline V gene has CDR1 LNHDA and CDR2 SQIVND (reference sequence). The CDR3 covers 15 residues. J gave up 6 bases and V 8 bases, and 10 bases lay outside the gene matches.

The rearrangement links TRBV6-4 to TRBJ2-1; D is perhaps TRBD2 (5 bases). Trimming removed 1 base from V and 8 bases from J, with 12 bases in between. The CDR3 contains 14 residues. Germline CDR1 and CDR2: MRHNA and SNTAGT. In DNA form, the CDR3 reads TGTGCCAGCAGTGACTACTCTAGCTCCGATGAGCAGTTCTTC. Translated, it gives CASSDYSSSDEQFF.

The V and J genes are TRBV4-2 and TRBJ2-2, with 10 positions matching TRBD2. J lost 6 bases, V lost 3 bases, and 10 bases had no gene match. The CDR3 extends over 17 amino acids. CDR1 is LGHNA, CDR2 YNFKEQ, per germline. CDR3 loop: CASSHYLASGSAGELFF. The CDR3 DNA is TGTGCCAGCAGCCATTACCTGGCTAGCGGGAGCGCCGGGGAGCTGTTTTTT.

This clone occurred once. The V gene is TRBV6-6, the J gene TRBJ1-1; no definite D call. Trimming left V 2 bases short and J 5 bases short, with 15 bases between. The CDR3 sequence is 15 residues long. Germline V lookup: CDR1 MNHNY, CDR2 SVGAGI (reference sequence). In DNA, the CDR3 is TGTGCCAGCAGTTACGGTCGAACAACGGGGACTGAAGCTTTCTTT. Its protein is CASSYGRTTGTEAFF.

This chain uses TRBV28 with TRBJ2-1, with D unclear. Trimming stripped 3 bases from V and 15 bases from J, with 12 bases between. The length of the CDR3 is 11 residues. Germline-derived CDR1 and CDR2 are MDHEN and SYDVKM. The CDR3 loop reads CASSFSWVWFF. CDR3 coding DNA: TGTGCCAGCAGTTTTAGTTGGGTCTGGTTCTTC.

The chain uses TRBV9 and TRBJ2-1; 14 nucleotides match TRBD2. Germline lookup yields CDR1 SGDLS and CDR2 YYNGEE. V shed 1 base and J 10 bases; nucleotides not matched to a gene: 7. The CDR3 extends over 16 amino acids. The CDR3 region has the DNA TGTGCCAGCAGCGTACTTGGGGGACTAGCGGGAGAAGAGCAGTTCTTC. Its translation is CASSVLGGLAGEEQFF.

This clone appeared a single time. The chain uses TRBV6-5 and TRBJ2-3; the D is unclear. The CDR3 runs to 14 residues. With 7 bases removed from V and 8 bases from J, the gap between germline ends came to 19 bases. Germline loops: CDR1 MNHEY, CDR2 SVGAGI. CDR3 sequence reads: CASTTPGLFGTQYF. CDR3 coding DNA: TGTGCCAGCACCACACCGGGCCTCTTTGGTACGCAGTATTTT.

In DNA form, the CDR3 reads TGTGCCAGTAGTATTTTGACACCGAACACTGAAGCTTTCTTT. This translates into CASSILTPNTEAFF. V usage is TRBV19 and J usage is TRBJ1-1; D not resolved. CDR3 length: 14 residues. The V gene's germline CDR1 is LNHDA and CDR2 SQIVND (reference sequence). Trimming took 3 bases from V and 1 from J, leaving 9 bases between them.

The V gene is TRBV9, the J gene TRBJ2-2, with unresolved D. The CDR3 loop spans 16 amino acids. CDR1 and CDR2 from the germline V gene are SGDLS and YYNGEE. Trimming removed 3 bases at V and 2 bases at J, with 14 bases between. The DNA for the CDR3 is TGTGCCAGCAGCGCCCTTTTTGGGGTCAACACCGGGGAGCTGTTTTTT. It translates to CASSALFGVNTGELFF.

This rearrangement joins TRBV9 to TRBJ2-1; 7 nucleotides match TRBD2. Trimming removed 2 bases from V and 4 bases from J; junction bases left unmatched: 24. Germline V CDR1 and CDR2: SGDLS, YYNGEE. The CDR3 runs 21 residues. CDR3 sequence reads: CASSVFGGGSLAKVTYNEQFF. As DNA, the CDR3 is TGTGCCAGCAGCGTCTTTGGCGGCGGGAGTCTCGCCAAGGTTACGTACAATGAGCAGTTCTTC.

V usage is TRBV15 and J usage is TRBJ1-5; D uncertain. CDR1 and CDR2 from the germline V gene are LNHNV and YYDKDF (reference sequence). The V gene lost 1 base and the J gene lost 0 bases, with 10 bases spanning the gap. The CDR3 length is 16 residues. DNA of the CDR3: TGTGCCACCAGCAGAGGTCAGGAACTTAGCAATCAGCCCCAGCATTTT. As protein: CATSRGQELSNQPQHF.

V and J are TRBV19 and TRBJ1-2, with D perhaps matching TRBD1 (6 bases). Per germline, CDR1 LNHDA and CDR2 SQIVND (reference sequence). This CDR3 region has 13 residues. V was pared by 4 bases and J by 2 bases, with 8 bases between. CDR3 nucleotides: TGTGCCAGTAGTACAGGGGCCAACTATGGCTACACCTTC. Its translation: CASSTGANYGYTF.

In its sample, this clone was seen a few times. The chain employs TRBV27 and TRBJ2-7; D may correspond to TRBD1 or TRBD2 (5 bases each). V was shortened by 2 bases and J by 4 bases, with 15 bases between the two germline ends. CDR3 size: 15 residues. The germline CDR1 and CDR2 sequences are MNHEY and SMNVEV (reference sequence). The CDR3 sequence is CASSLGAGRTYEQYF. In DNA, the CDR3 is TGTGCCAGCAGTTTAGGGGCAGGGAGAACATACGAGCAGTACTTC.

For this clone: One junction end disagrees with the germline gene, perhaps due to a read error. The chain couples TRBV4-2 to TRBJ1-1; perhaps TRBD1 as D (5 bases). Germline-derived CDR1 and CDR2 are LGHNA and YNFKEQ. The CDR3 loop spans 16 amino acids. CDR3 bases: TGTGCCAGCAGGCAAGATGTTGGGGGTGTGAACACTGAAGCTTTCTTT. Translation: CASRQDVGGVNTEAFF.

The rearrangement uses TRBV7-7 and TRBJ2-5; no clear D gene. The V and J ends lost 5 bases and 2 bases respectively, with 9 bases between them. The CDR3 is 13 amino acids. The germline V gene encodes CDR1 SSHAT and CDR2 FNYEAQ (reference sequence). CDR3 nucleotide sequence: TGTGCCAGCAGCCACAATACTCAAGAGACCCAGTACTTC. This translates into CASSHNTQETQYF.